The present entry profiles one T cell receptor (beta chain) with its context. This receptor's antigen is unknown. No per-base quality is available; no much larger clone lies one base away. The germline V gene supplies CDR1 MGHDK and CDR2 SYGVNS. V and J are trimmed by 2 bases and 2 bases, and the gene matches miss 10 bases of the junction. The CDR3 contains 17 residues, cysteine and phenylalanine counted. Only the CDR3 DNA stays, 51 bases, in frame from base 1. This sample is drawn from a study of PD-1 blockade in mismatch repair-deficient tumors (dated by TCRdb to 2016 to 2017). Context from the whole study: Between late 2013 and late 2016, the trial enrolled about 78 consecutive patients with approximately 12 types of mismatch repair-deficient cancer, all of whom had received prior treatment and were progressing. Tumor-associated T cell clones in the peripheral blood of patients responding to PD-1 blockade were tracked using deep sequencing of TCR CDR3 regions.

Libraries were prepared through the immunoSEQ multiplex PCR assay. The table comes from immuneACCESS by way of TCRdb, which keeps in-frame sequences with V and J called. Part of the clones is missing from these tables; in studies checked, under half for an unresolved V gene and the rest for unknown reasons. The sample table lists some 16,000 clones, over 70% of them with a count of one. Around 1.6% of the sample comes from the top ten. For each enrolled patient, mismatch repair deficiency was established using either polymerase chain reaction or immunohistochemistry. Three patients who responded to pembrolizumab therapy underwent TCR sequencing. The phase II trial prospectively evaluated PD-1 blockade with pembrolizumab in advanced mismatch repair-deficient cancers, independent of tissue of origin. Peripheral blood T cell samples were collected serially, before PD-1 blockade began and at several time points afterward. Blood sampling time points were reported as weeks after the first dose of pembrolizumab.

Overall study results and their limits: Rapid expansion after pembrolizumab followed by contraction, generally before radiologic responses, was shown by tumor-resident clones, which were often undetectable in blood before treatment.

This chain joins TRBV25-1 to TRBJ2-3, and 7 junction bases match TRBD1. The TCR was taken from an adult with mismatch repair-deficient cancer. The sample in question was PBMCs, obtained about 22 weeks after starting pembrolizumab. The encoded CDR3 is CASSELGQEIFTDTQYF. The DNA is as follows: TGTGCCAGCAGTGAACTAGGACAGGAAATTTTCACAGATACGCAGTATTTT.